This T cell receptor (beta chain) was documented in a study of identical twins. Per germline, CDR1 MDHEN and CDR2 SYDVKM. The CDR3 loop spans 15 amino acids. With 1 base clipped from V and 3 bases from J, the junction kept 5 bases outside the gene matches. Study-level findings and limits: A lower insertion count was a feature of abundant cord blood beta clonotypes, with no such feature in memory repertoires. The study reached conclusions through statistical analysis that was cross-sectional, not following the same donors.

This clonotype appeared a few times. Its antigen is undetermined. TCRdb re-derived calls from the 5' RACE reads in MiXCR, one entry per CDR3 protein. The sample holds about 890,000 distinct CDR3 sequences, over 9% seen once. The same sample was also studied in work on yellow fever vaccine responses in identical twins.

The chain is built from TRBV28 and TRBJ2-7; the match to TRBD1 covers 8 bases. The sample comprised PBMCs. This TCR came from a woman between 18 and 30 years old in good health. The CDR3 nucleotides are TGTGCCAGCAGTTTATTGGGGACAGGCAACTACGAGCAGTACTTC. Encoded protein: CASSLLGTGNYEQYF.